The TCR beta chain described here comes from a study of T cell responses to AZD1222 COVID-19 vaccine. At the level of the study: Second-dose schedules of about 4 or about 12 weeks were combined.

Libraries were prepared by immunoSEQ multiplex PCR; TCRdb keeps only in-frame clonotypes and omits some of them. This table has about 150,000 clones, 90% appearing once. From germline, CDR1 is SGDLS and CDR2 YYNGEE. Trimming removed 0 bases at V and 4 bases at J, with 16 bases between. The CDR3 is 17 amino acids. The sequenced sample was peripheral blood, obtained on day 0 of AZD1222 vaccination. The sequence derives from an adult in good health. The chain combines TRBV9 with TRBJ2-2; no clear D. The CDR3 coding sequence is TGTGCCAGCAGCGTAGCCGAGCGCCTCGTCGGCACCGGGGAGCTGTTTTTT. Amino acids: CASSVAERLVGTGELFF. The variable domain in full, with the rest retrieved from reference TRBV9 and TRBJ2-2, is DSGVTQTPKHLITATGQRVTLRCSPRSGDLSVYWYQQSLDQGLQFLIQYYNGEERAKGNILERFSAQQFPDLHSELNLSSLELGDSALYFCASSVAERLVGTGELFFGEGSRLTVL.